Listed below are T cell receptor beta chains from one sample, sequenced in a study of Ad26.COV2.S vaccination and SARS-CoV-2 variants. Produced via immunoSEQ multiplex PCR; TCRdb's table is partial and in-frame only. The sample contains about 350,000 clones, about 90% of which appear only once. Sequencing used peripheral blood, obtained after recovery from COVID-19. The origin of the receptors is a human donor who had recovered from COVID-19. Both conserved end residues are part of each CDR3. The D gene is left open where the match is weak. Clone size, where shown, is once, few, many, or a class for clones that have expanded.

D	V	J	size	CDR3	DNA
TRBD1	TRBV2	TRBJ2-7	NA	CASKWDRGGYEQYF	TGTGCCAGCAAATGGGACAGGGGAGGCTACGAGCAGTACTTC
NA	TRBV7-9	TRBJ2-5	NA	CASSASEGGAVETQYF	TGTGCCAGCAGCGCGTCGGAGGGGGGGGCAGTGGAGACCCAGTACTTC
TRBD1	TRBV6-5	TRBJ1-2	NA	CASSADRGINYGYTF	TGTGCCAGCAGCGCCGACAGGGGGATTAACTATGGCTACACCTTC
NA	TRBV20-1	TRBJ1-2	NA	CSASLRGRGHGYTF	TGCAGTGCTAGTCTCAGGGGTCGGGGTCATGGCTACACCTTC
NA	TRBV3-1/TRBV3-2	TRBJ1-3	NA	CASSQDVRGAGNTIYF	TGTGCCAGCAGCCAAGACGTTAGAGGGGCCGGAAACACCATATATTTT
NA	TRBV5-6	TRBJ2-7	NA	CASSFFGQGDEQYF	TGTGCCAGCAGCTTTTTCGGGCAGGGTGACGAGCAGTACTTC
NA	TRBV11-2	TRBJ2-2	NA	CASSLWAGRGVGELFF	TGTGCCAGCAGCTTATGGGCCGGTCGGGGTGTCGGGGAGCTGTTTTTT
NA	TRBV21-1	TRBJ1-1	NA	CASTLSRARGTEAFF	TGTGCCAGCACCTTGAGCAGGGCCAGGGGCACTGAAGCTTTCTTT
NA	TRBV9	TRBJ2-7	NA	CASSQGSLSSEQYF	TGTGCCAGCAGCCAGGGGTCTCTCTCCAGCGAGCAGTACTTC
TRBD1	TRBV11-1	TRBJ2-7	NA	CASSPQDRFTYEQYF	TGTGCCAGCAGCCCCCAGGACAGGTTCACCTACGAGCAGTACTTC
NA	TRBV3-1/TRBV3-2	TRBJ2-2	NA	CASSQGRPNTGELFF	TGTGCCAGCAGCCAGGGGAGACCGAACACCGGGGAGCTGTTTTTT
TRBD1	TRBV5-5	TRBJ2-7	few	CASSIWDSNYEQYF	TGTGCCAGCAGCATCTGGGACAGTAACTACGAGCAGTACTTC
NA	TRBV11-3	TRBJ2-1	NA	CASSSGPSSYNEQFF	TGTGCCAGCAGCTCAGGCCCCTCTTCCTACAATGAGCAGTTCTTC
NA	TRBV6-2/TRBV6-3	TRBJ2-1	NA	CASSALGGLNNEQFF	TGTGCCAGCAGTGCTTTGGGGGGCTTGAACAATGAGCAGTTCTTC
TRBD1	TRBV3-1/TRBV3-2	TRBJ1-2	NA	CASSSWTGLRGYTF	TGTGCCAGCAGTTCTTGGACAGGGTTGAGAGGCTACACCTTC
NA	TRBV5-1	TRBJ1-1	NA	CASSSLISGVDEAFF	TGCGCCAGCAGCTCCCTAATTTCGGGTGTGGATGAAGCTTTCTTT
NA	TRBV7-9	TRBJ2-7	NA	CASSLGQGSHEQYF	TGTGCCAGCAGCTTAGGTCAGGGAAGTCACGAGCAGTACTTC
NA	TRBV19	TRBJ2-4	NA	CASSIGGTGAKNIQYF	TGTGCCAGTAGTATCGGGGGAACTGGGGCCAAAAACATTCAGTACTTC
NA	TRBV24-1	TRBJ2-2	NA	CATSDSVEAWNTGELFF	TGTGCCACCAGTGATTCCGTAGAGGCTTGGAACACCGGGGAGCTGTTTTTT
NA	TRBV5-1	TRBJ2-7	NA	CASSLYSAEGEQYF	TGCGCCAGCAGCCTGTACTCTGCAGAGGGGGAGCAGTACTTC
NA	TRBV24-1	TRBJ2-3	NA	CATSDESTDTQYF	TGTGCCACCAGTGATGAGAGCACAGATACGCAGTATTTT
NA	TRBV10-1	TRBJ2-3	NA	CASNIRLGDTQYF	TGCGCCAGCAATATCCGACTGGGAGATACGCAGTATTTT
NA	TRBV4-1	TRBJ1-6	NA	CASSQDQGNSPLHF	TGCGCCAGCAGCCAAGATCAGGGTAATTCACCCCTCCACTTT
NA	TRBV15	TRBJ1-3	NA	CATSSQAGTGNTIYF	TGTGCCACCAGCAGCCAGGCAGGGACTGGAAACACCATATATTTT